These 12 T cell receptor beta chains originate from one sample sequenced in a study of blood T cell repertoires in COVID-19. Repertoires were generated with immunoSEQ multiplex PCR, while TCRdb's copy carries only in-frame clones and drops some. The data show roughly 280,000 clones, approximately 86% seen once. Material for sequencing was peripheral blood. The receptors were sampled from a man aged 25 to 40 with active or convalescent COVID-19.

This chain connects TRBV10-2 to TRBJ2-1; TRBD2 might be the D (6 bases). This CDR3 is built from 17 residues. The germline V gene encodes CDR1 WSHSY and CDR2 SAAADI. V was clipped by 0 bases and J by 2 bases, with 14 bases between them. The DNA of the CDR3 is TGCGCCAGCAGTGAGTCGCAAGCAGTAGCGGCCTACAATGAGCAGTTCTTC. Protein: CASSESQAVAAYNEQFF.

The rearrangement links TRBV2 to TRBJ2-7, with TRBD2 matching 9 bases. The CDR3 spans 15 residues. Trimming removed 4 bases from V and 4 bases from J; junction bases left unmatched: 8. Germline assignment: CDR1 SNHLY and CDR2 FYNNEI. CDR3 residues: CASSVPHSGGYEQYF. CDR3 bases: TGTGCCAGCAGTGTACCTCATAGCGGGGGATACGAGCAGTACTTC.

The chain employs TRBV2 and TRBJ2-7, with D perhaps matching TRBD2 (5 bases). Germline CDR1 and CDR2: SNHLY and FYNNEI. This CDR3 has 11 residues. The ends were cut back, 7 bases at V and 3 bases at J, with 7 bases in the middle. The CDR3 spells CASTGLYEQYF. In nucleotides, the CDR3 is TGTGCCAGCACCGGACTCTACGAGCAGTACTTC.

J is TRBJ2-5 and V is TRBV10-3, with D perhaps matching TRBD2 (7 bases). Germline lookup yields CDR1 ENHRY and CDR2 SYGVKD. The ends were cut back, 2 bases at V and 3 bases at J, with 19 bases in the middle. The CDR3 has 17 amino acids. The CDR3 sequence is CAISEPSISGGKETQYF. CDR3 DNA: TGTGCCATCAGTGAGCCGTCCATTTCGGGGGGCAAAGAGACCCAGTACTTC.

The genes are TRBV5-1 and TRBJ1-6; D possibly corresponds to TRBD1 (6 bases). Germline V gene sequence: CDR1 SGHRS, CDR2 YFSETQ. Trimming took off 4 bases at V and 0 bases at J, with 14 bases between the two ends. The length of the CDR3 is 17 residues. The CDR3 region has the DNA TGCGCCAGCAGCCGACAGGAACTAGGCTCCTATAATTCACCCCTCCACTTT. Encoded protein: CASSRQELGSYNSPLHF.

V usage is TRBV7-9 and J usage is TRBJ1-2; D call uncertain. Per the germline V gene, CDR1 is SEHNR and CDR2 is FQNEAQ (reference sequence). Trimming removed 1 base at V and 3 bases at J, with 15 bases between. The CDR3 length is 16 residues. The CDR3: CASSLGAPWLHYGYTF. CDR3 in DNA: TGTGCCAGCAGCTTAGGGGCACCCTGGCTACACTATGGCTACACCTTC.

The J gene is TRBJ1-3, the V gene TRBV12-5; D unclear. The V end was cut by 6 bases, the J end by 4 bases, with 19 bases between. CDR1 is LGHNT, CDR2 FRNRAP, per germline. The CDR3 contains 16 residues. As DNA, the CDR3 is TGTGCTAGTGGCCCGAGCGTAGTTACGTACGGAAACACCATATATTTT. Translated, it gives CASGPSVVTYGNTIYF.

The rearrangement links TRBV5-1 to TRBJ1-1, with TRBD1 matching 8 bases. Germline trimming cut 2 bases from V and 6 bases from J; bases unmatched to any gene: 6. This CDR3 spans 14 amino acids. CDR1 SGHRS and CDR2 YFSETQ come from the germline V gene. CDR3 in amino acids: CASSLQGVSSEAFF. The CDR3 DNA follows: TGCGCCAGCAGCTTACAGGGGGTTTCTTCTGAAGCTTTCTTT.

CDR3 in DNA: TGTGCCAGCCTCCGGCTAGCGGGCTACGAGCAGTACTTC. Translating gives CASLRLAGYEQYF. The chain employs TRBV2 and TRBJ2-7; 8 nucleotides agree with TRBD2. This CDR3 region has 13 residues. Germline CDR1 SNHLY, CDR2 FYNNEI. Trimming cost V 8 bases and J 3 bases; bases outside gene matches: 6.

The chain has TRBV4-3 and TRBJ2-1; 11 nucleotides match TRBD1. The V segment lost 10 bases and the J segment 6 bases; nucleotides outside the gene matches: 11. CDR3 length equals 15 residues. CDR1 and CDR2 from the germline V gene are LGHNA and YSLEER. As DNA, the CDR3 is TGCGCCATCCTGCTTGGGACAGGGGGACTCAATGAGCAGTTCTTC. It translates to CAILLGTGGLNEQFF.

V and J are TRBV7-8 and TRBJ2-5; 8 positions agree with TRBD2. CDR1 SGHVS and CDR2 FQNEAQ come from the germline V gene. V was clipped by 4 bases and J by 7 bases; unmatched bases: 11. The CDR3 sequence is 15 residues long. CDR3 residues: CASSSGTAGGGTQYF. In DNA form, the CDR3 reads TGTGCCAGCAGCTCGGGCACCGCGGGGGGAGGGACCCAGTACTTC.

The chain carries TRBV5-1 and TRBJ1-6, with D unresolved. The CDR3 consists of 15 residues. The V gene lost 5 bases and the J gene lost 0 bases, with 9 bases spanning the gap. Germline V gene sequence: CDR1 SGHRS, CDR2 YFSETQ. This chain's CDR3 is CASRMGSSYNSPLHF. The CDR3 DNA sequence: TGCGCCAGCAGAATGGGGAGCTCCTATAATTCACCCCTCCACTTT.